The 20 T cell receptor beta chains presented below share a single source sample, sequenced in a study of cytomegalovirus exposure and HLA in healthy donors. The PCR contained 60 Vbeta and 13 Jbeta primers. Method: immunoSEQ multiplex PCR; TCRdb's copy keeps in-frame clones and lacks some. The top ten hold around 4.5% of the sample, which has approximately 160,000 clones, around 67% seen once. Source material: PBMCs. These receptors were taken from a woman younger than 30 in good health and CMV-seropositive.

V is TRBV7-9 and J is TRBJ1-1, with 10 bases that match TRBD1. J was trimmed by 5 bases and V by 6 bases; bases with no gene match: 9. The CDR3 runs to 15 residues. Germline V lookup: CDR1 SEHNR, CDR2 FQNEAQ (reference sequence). CDR3: CASSFRDRGLTEAFF. In DNA, the CDR3 is TGTGCCAGCAGTTTCCGGGACAGGGGATTAACTGAAGCTTTCTTT.

V usage is TRBV28 and J usage is TRBJ2-1, with TRBD2 matching 14 bases. There are 15 residues in the CDR3. In germline, CDR1 is MDHEN, CDR2 SYDVKM. The V gene end was trimmed by 0 bases and the J gene end by 8 bases; junction bases not matched to a gene: 0. As DNA, the CDR3 is TGTGCCAGCAGTTTATGGGGACTAGCGGGAGATGAGCAGTTCTTC. It translates to CASSLWGLAGDEQFF. The entire variable domain, with the rest obtained from reference TRBV28 and TRBJ2-1, is as follows: DVKVTQSSRYLVKRTGEKVFLECVQDMDHENMFWYRQDPGLGLRLIYFSYDVKMKEKGDIPEGYSVSREKKERFSLILESASTNQTSMYLCASSLWGLAGDEQFFGPGTRLTVL.

This clone was counted only a few times. The chain is built from TRBV10-3 and TRBJ1-6; a weak D match, TRBD1 (5 bases). Per germline, CDR1 ENHRY and CDR2 SYGVKD. V gave up 0 bases and J gave up 2 bases, with 14 bases separating them. CDR3 length equals 18 residues. CDR3 sequence: CAISESFKGIAYNSPLHF. The CDR3 DNA reads as TGTGCCATCAGTGAGTCGTTTAAGGGGATTGCCTATAATTCACCCCTCCACTTT.

This clone appeared a single time. V is TRBV11-3 and J is TRBJ2-3; 7 bases align to TRBD2. The CDR3 consists of 14 residues. J gave up 2 bases and V 7 bases, and 6 bases lay outside the gene matches. Germline CDR1 and CDR2: SGHNT and YENEEA. The CDR3 coding sequence is TGTGCCAGCAAACCAGCGGGATACACAGATACGCAGTATTTT. It yields the protein CASKPAGYTDTQYF.

In its sample, this clone was seen a few times. Different DNA sequences within this sample yield the same CDR3. The chain links TRBV10-3 to TRBJ1-5; unclear D gene. Per the germline V gene, CDR1 is ENHRY and CDR2 is SYGVKD. With 0 bases removed from V and 1 base from J, the gap between germline ends came to 10 bases. CDR3 size: 16 residues. CDR3 amino acids: CAISESKGGSNQPQHF. DNA of the CDR3: TGTGCCATCAGTGAGTCGAAGGGAGGCAGCAATCAGCCCCAGCATTTT.

This clone appeared a few times. This chain joins TRBV5-6 and TRBJ2-2; D is possibly TRBD2 (5 bases). The CDR3 extends over 14 amino acids. V lost 4 bases and J lost 4, with 11 bases in between. CDR1 is SGHDT and CDR2 is YYEEEE in the germline V gene. The CDR3 loop is CASSQITSTGELFF. The DNA for the CDR3 is TGTGCCAGCAGCCAGATCACTAGCACCGGGGAGCTGTTTTTT.

CDR3 amino acids: CASSSTSTDTQYF. CDR3 bases: TGTGCCAGCTCATCCACTAGCACAGATACGCAGTATTTT. J is TRBJ2-3 and V is TRBV18; D not certain. V was pared by 5 bases and J by 0 bases, with 6 bases between. Germline V gene data show CDR1 as KGHSH and CDR2 as LQKENI. The CDR3 is 13 amino acids.

The rearrangement links TRBV10-3 to TRBJ2-1; 9 bases align to TRBD2. The junction had 16 bases not matched to a gene; V was cut back by 7 bases and J by 0 bases. The germline CDR1 and CDR2 sequences are ENHRY and SYGVKD. CDR3 length: 19 amino acids. CDR3 DNA sequence: TGTGCCATCACCCCATTGGCGGGAGGGACGAGTAGCTCCTACAATGAGCAGTTCTTC. Translation gives CAITPLAGGTSSSYNEQFF.

The chain joins TRBV7-2 to TRBJ2-1, with D possibly being TRBD1 (5 bases). V shed 4 bases and J shed 12 bases, with 10 bases lying between them. Germline values: CDR1 SGHTA, CDR2 FQGNSA. The CDR3 extends over 11 amino acids. The CDR3 spells CASSSPRGQFF. The CDR3 DNA follows: TGTGCCAGCAGCTCCCCAAGGGGGCAGTTCTTC.

This clone was recorded a few times. The V and J genes are TRBV30 and TRBJ1-1, with 7 nucleotides matching TRBD1. The CDR3 runs 13 residues. Germline-derived CDR1 and CDR2 are GTSNPN and SVGIG (reference sequence). The V gene end was trimmed by 2 bases and the J gene end by 2 bases; junction bases not matched to a gene: 2. CDR3 sequence: CAWSRQGNTEAFF. In DNA, the CDR3 is TGTGCCTGGAGTAGACAGGGAAACACTGAAGCTTTCTTT.

V gene TRBV7-9 combines with J gene TRBJ2-5, with TRBD2 matching 13 bases. Germline V CDR1 and CDR2: SEHNR, FQNEAQ (reference sequence). The CDR3 contains 16 residues. V lost 2 bases to trimming and J lost 4 bases; unmatched junction nucleotides: 4. The CDR3 spells CASSLSGLAGLETQYF. CDR3 coding DNA: TGTGCCAGCAGCTTATCGGGACTAGCGGGATTAGAGACCCAGTACTTC.

The chain uses TRBV5-6 and TRBJ1-4; D remains ambiguous. Germline V CDR1 and CDR2: SGHDT, YYEEEE. The CDR3 sequence is 13 residues long. Trimming shortened V by 0 bases and J by 11 bases, and 11 bases separated the two germline ends. The CDR3 reads CASSLAHSMKLFF. The CDR3, as DNA: TGTGCCAGCAGCTTGGCGCACAGTATGAAACTGTTTTTT.

The chain employs TRBV6-5 and TRBJ2-5; 8 bases agree with TRBD1. The V gene end was trimmed by 6 bases and the J gene end by 5 bases; junction bases not matched to a gene: 5. The CDR3 length is 13 residues. From germline, CDR1 is MNHEY and CDR2 SVGAGI. In DNA, the CDR3 is TGTGCCAGCAGCTCAGGGGGCGCGGAGACCCAGTACTTC. This encodes CASSSGGAETQYF.

There are a few counts of this clone. The V and J genes are TRBV12-5 and TRBJ2-1; 7 bases line up with TRBD1. The trim removed 6 bases at V and 4 bases at J, leaving 9 bases unmatched. Germline V gene data show CDR1 as LGHNT and CDR2 as FRNRAP. The CDR3 extends over 15 amino acids. CDR3 nucleotide sequence: TGTGCTAGTGGCCCCCGACAGGGACAATACAATGAGCAGTTCTTC. Translated, it gives CASGPRQGQYNEQFF.

The chain has TRBV28 and TRBJ1-1; weak D call: TRBD1 (6 bases). V was clipped by 2 bases and J by 0 bases, with 13 bases between them. The CDR3 length is 16 residues. Germline-derived CDR1 and CDR2 are MDHEN and SYDVKM. The CDR3: CASSLGATGVNTEAFF. The CDR3 DNA is TGTGCCAGCAGTTTAGGGGCGACAGGAGTGAACACTGAAGCTTTCTTT.

The gene calls are TRBV5-1 and TRBJ1-1; no clear D gene. CDR1 is SGHRS, CDR2 YFSETQ, per germline. Trimming pared 3 bases from V and 1 base from J, leaving 7 bases between. The CDR3 runs to 13 residues. CDR3 sequence reads: CASSYEGNTEAFF. CDR3 DNA: TGCGCCAGCAGCTATGAGGGGAACACTGAAGCTTTCTTT.

The J gene is TRBJ2-5, the V gene TRBV16; 10 nucleotides match TRBD1. The CDR3 runs to 15 residues. J gave up 4 bases and V 3 bases, and 5 bases lay outside the gene matches. The germline CDR1 and CDR2 sequences are KGHSY and FQNENV. CDR3 in amino acids: CASSHSRTGGETQYF. For the CDR3, the DNA is TGTGCCAGCAGCCATTCCCGGACAGGGGGAGAGACCCAGTACTTC.

Note on this clone: This clone may be a read error of a much larger clone one base away. The V gene is TRBV7-2, the J gene TRBJ2-3; D remains unclear. CDR3 length equals 12 residues. Looked up from germline, CDR1 is SGHTA and CDR2 is FQGNSA. Trimming left V 4 bases short and J 0 bases short, with 2 bases between. This CDR3 reads CASSSSTDTQYF. As DNA, the CDR3 is TGTGCCAGCAGCTCTAGCACAGATACGCAGTATTTT.

This chain joins TRBV7-6 and TRBJ2-5; 10 nucleotides align to TRBD2. This CDR3 has 14 amino acids. V trimming: 8 bases; J trimming: 1 base; junction bases outside the gene matches: 4. Germline V gene lookup returns CDR1 SGHVS and CDR2 FNYEAQ. The CDR3 here is CASGLAGVQETQYF. CDR3 DNA: TGTGCCAGCGGTCTAGCGGGAGTCCAAGAGACCCAGTACTTC.

This clone was picked up a small number of times. CDR3 protein: CASRTVGSPLHF. The CDR3 DNA is TGTGCCAGTAGGACAGTCGGTTCACCCCTCCACTTT. The chain has TRBV19 and TRBJ1-6; TRBD1 might be the D (5 bases). Trimming removed 6 bases at V and 9 bases at J, with 9 bases between. The CDR3 loop spans 12 amino acids. Germline V CDR1 and CDR2: LNHDA, SQIVND (reference sequence).